This TCR beta chain was sequenced in a study of blood T cell repertoires in COVID-19 (TCRdb year 2020). Study-level background: Samples covering the acute and convalescent phases of COVID-19 were provided by collaborators in the United States, Italy and Spain. Deeply sampled blood TCRbeta repertoires from subjects exposed to, actively infected with, or recovered from COVID-19 were included in the dataset. The repertoires were released in a freely available public database meant as a resource for research on the immune response to SARS-CoV-2. Where HLA class I and class II types were available, the types were taken from metadata supplied by the sample provider, not from assay-based typing. Samples were obtained from the ongoing ImmuneRACE study (first 160 participants) and from roughly 1,300 subjects provided by 6 global collaborators. The material from the prospective study consisted of cDNA or gDNA derived from T cells, B-cell-depleted T cells, or PBMCs. Nearly every sample came with metadata listing a de-identified subject ID, COVID-19 status, age in years and sex. General study outcomes and caveats: The quantity of clinical and demographic metadata differed by source and by participant and was supplied without curation.

Remarks on this clone: This receptor's antigen is unknown. No per-base quality is available; no much larger clone lies one base away.

Its CDR3 holds 18 amino acids, cysteine through phenylalanine. The CDR3 DNA has 54 bases and is translated from base 1. For this chain, trimming is 3 bases at the V end and 2 bases at the J end, and the number of junction bases without a gene match is 12. CDR1 and CDR2 are drawn from the germline V gene (reference sequence): MNHEY, SMNVEV. The collaborating institutions used their own protocols to collect whole blood in K2EDTA tubes. For TCRbeta analysis, collaborator samples were shipped as frozen whole blood, as isolated PBMCs, or as DNA extracted from either sample type. The immunoSEQ Assay, a bias-controlled multiplex PCR, was used to amplify TCRbeta CDR3 regions from genomic DNA. The paper's processing steps were these. The number of nucleated cells in each sample was estimated from the amplification of reference gene primers within the assay. To quantify the absolute abundance of each unique TCRbeta CDR3 rearrangement, sequence reads were collapsed and filtered. For each sample, productive Simpson clonality was calculated as the square root of Simpson's diversity index across productive rearrangements. TCRdb holds this immuneACCESS table with in-frame rearrangements only. Some clones are missing; in checked studies, unresolved V genes explain under half, and the rest has no known cause. V and J calls plus clone size are reproduced from that table; the DNA served to infer D and trimming. For this sample there are 140,000 to 150,000 clones; around four fifths appear just once. The ten largest clones take up under 3% of the sample.

Sequenced material: peripheral blood. Rearrangement joined TRBV27 to TRBJ1-2; 10 central nucleotides agree with TRBD1. The clonotype was recovered from a woman in her thirties or forties with active or convalescent COVID-19. This receptor has the CDR3 CASSFSPWDRGVNYGYTF. The base sequence is TGTGCCAGCAGTTTTTCCCCGTGGGACAGGGGCGTCAACTATGGCTACACCTTC.